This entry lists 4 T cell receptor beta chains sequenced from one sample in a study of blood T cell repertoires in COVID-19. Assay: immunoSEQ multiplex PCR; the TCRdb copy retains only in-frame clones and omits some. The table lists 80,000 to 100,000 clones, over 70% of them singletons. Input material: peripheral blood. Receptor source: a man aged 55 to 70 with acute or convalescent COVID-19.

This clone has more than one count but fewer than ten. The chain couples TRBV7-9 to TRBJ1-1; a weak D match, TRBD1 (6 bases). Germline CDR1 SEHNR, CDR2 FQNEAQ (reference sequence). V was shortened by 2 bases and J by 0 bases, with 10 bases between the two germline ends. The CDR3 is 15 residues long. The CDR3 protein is CASSLWTALNTEAFF. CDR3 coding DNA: TGTGCCAGCAGCTTATGGACAGCCTTGAACACTGAAGCTTTCTTT.

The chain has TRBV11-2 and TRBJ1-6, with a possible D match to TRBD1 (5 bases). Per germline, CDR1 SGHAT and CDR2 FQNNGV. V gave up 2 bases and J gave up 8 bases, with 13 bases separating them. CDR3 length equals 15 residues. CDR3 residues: CASSLRTRSYSPLHF. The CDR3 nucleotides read TGTGCCAGCAGCTTACGGACAAGGTCCTATTCACCCCTCCACTTT.

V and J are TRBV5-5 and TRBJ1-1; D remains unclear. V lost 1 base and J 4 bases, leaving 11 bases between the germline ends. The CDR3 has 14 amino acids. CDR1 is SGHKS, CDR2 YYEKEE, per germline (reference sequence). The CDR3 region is CASSLLFTSTEAFF. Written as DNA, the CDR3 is TGTGCCAGCAGCTTGCTCTTCACCAGCACTGAAGCTTTCTTT. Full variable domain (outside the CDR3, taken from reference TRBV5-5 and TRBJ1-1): DAGVTQSPTHLIKTRGQQVTLRCSPISGHKSVSWYQQVLGQGPQFIFQYYEKEERGRGNFPDRFSARQFPNYSSELNVNALLLGDSALYLCASSLLFTSTEAFFGQGTRLTVV.

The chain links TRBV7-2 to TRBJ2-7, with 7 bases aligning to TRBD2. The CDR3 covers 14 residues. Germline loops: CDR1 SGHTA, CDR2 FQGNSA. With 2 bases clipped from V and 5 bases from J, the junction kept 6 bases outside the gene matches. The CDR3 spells CASSLSGINHEQYF. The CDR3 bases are TGTGCCAGCAGCTTAAGCGGGATCAACCACGAGCAGTACTTC.